A selection of T cell receptor beta chains follows, all from one sample in a study of T cell responses to AZD1222 COVID-19 vaccine. TCRdb's table, derived via immunoSEQ multiplex PCR, lists solely in-frame clones and lacks some. The sample lists 150,000 or so clones; about 91% were seen once. The sequences come from peripheral blood, collected on day 0 of AZD1222 vaccination. All receptors derive from an adult in good health. Each CDR3 is given with its conserved first and last residue. Each record gives: clone size, D gene, J gene, V gene, CDR3 protein, CDR3 DNA. The D gene is left open where the match is weak. Not every row has a clone size; where given, it reads once, few, many or a size class.

abundance: NA; d_gene: TRBD1; j_gene: TRBJ1-1; v_gene: TRBV7-6; CDR3aa: CASSLAAGGRRWTEAFF; CDR3nt: TGTGCCAGCAGCTTAGCGGCAGGGGGCAGGAGGTGGACTGAAGCTTTCTTT
abundance: NA; d_gene: NA; j_gene: TRBJ2-5; v_gene: TRBV7-2; CDR3aa: CASSLKRRLLQETQYF; CDR3nt: TGTGCCAGCAGCTTAAAACGGCGTCTCCTTCAAGAGACCCAGTACTTC
abundance: NA; d_gene: NA; j_gene: TRBJ1-3; v_gene: TRBV9; CDR3aa: CASSVQDYSGNTIYF; CDR3nt: TGTGCCAGCAGCGTTCAGGATTACTCTGGAAACACCATATATTTT
abundance: NA; d_gene: NA; j_gene: TRBJ1-3; v_gene: TRBV7-9; CDR3aa: CASSPLAGNTIYF; CDR3nt: TGTGCCAGCAGCCCTTTGGCTGGAAACACCATATATTTT
abundance: NA; d_gene: NA; j_gene: TRBJ2-3; v_gene: TRBV6-1; CDR3aa: CASSEVVSYTDTQYF; CDR3nt: TGTGCCAGCAGTGAAGTTGTCAGTTACACAGATACGCAGTATTTT
abundance: NA; d_gene: NA; j_gene: TRBJ1-5; v_gene: TRBV4-2; CDR3aa: CASSQDSQGRHQPQHF; CDR3nt: TGTGCCAGCAGCCAAGATAGCCAAGGGAGGCATCAGCCCCAGCATTTT
abundance: once; d_gene: TRBD1; j_gene: TRBJ2-2; v_gene: TRBV11-3; CDR3aa: CASSLGQASNTGELFF; CDR3nt: TGTGCCAGCAGCCTAGGACAGGCATCAAACACCGGGGAGCTGTTTTTT
abundance: NA; d_gene: NA; j_gene: TRBJ2-5; v_gene: TRBV6-2/TRBV6-3; CDR3aa: CASSYGQRETQYF; CDR3nt: TGTGCCAGCAGTTACGGGCAGCGGGAGACCCAGTACTTC
abundance: NA; d_gene: NA; j_gene: TRBJ1-2; v_gene: TRBV5-1; CDR3aa: CASSFDRRGYTF; CDR3nt: TGCGCCAGCAGCTTCGACAGACGGGGCTACACCTTC
abundance: NA; d_gene: NA; j_gene: TRBJ2-1; v_gene: TRBV29-1; CDR3aa: CSVDGRQGGNEQFF; CDR3nt: TGCAGCGTTGATGGCCGCCAGGGGGGAAATGAGCAGTTCTTC
abundance: NA; d_gene: TRBD2; j_gene: TRBJ2-3; v_gene: TRBV5-1; CDR3aa: CASSFGTSGSTDTQYF; CDR3nt: TGCGCCAGCAGCTTCGGGACTAGCGGCAGCACAGATACGCAGTATTTT
abundance: NA; d_gene: NA; j_gene: TRBJ1-6; v_gene: TRBV9; CDR3aa: CASSVEQFNSPLHF; CDR3nt: TGTGCCAGCAGCGTAGAACAGTTTAATTCACCCCTCCACTTT
abundance: NA; d_gene: NA; j_gene: TRBJ2-5; v_gene: TRBV18; CDR3aa: CASSPGNQETQYF; CDR3nt: TGTGCCAGCTCACCGGGAAACCAAGAGACCCAGTACTTC
abundance: NA; d_gene: NA; j_gene: TRBJ2-4; v_gene: TRBV18; CDR3aa: CASSPPSGGVAKNIQYF; CDR3nt: TGTGCCAGCTCACCACCGAGCGGCGGGGTAGCCAAAAACATTCAGTACTTC
abundance: once; d_gene: NA; j_gene: TRBJ1-6; v_gene: TRBV10-2; CDR3aa: CASSDPTGLRGSYNSPLHF; CDR3nt: TGCGCCAGCAGTGATCCGACAGGTTTGCGTGGGTCCTATAATTCACCCCTCCACTTT
abundance: NA; d_gene: NA; j_gene: TRBJ1-2; v_gene: TRBV4-2; CDR3aa: CASSQDPTAQGYTF; CDR3nt: TGTGCCAGCAGCCAAGATCCGACAGCTCAAGGCTACACCTTC
abundance: NA; d_gene: NA; j_gene: TRBJ1-2; v_gene: TRBV6-6; CDR3aa: CASSYEFGSPTYGYTF; CDR3nt: TGTGCCAGCAGTTATGAGTTCGGCAGTCCTACCTATGGCTACACCTTC
abundance: NA; d_gene: NA; j_gene: TRBJ2-3; v_gene: TRBV11-2; CDR3aa: CASSPLPVIMTDTQYF; CDR3nt: TGTGCCAGCAGCCCCCTTCCGGTGATTATGACAGATACGCAGTATTTT
abundance: NA; d_gene: NA; j_gene: TRBJ1-5; v_gene: TRBV21-1; CDR3aa: CASSRGNSNQPQHF; CDR3nt: TGTGCCAGCAGCAGAGGGAATAGCAATCAGCCCCAGCATTTT
abundance: NA; d_gene: NA; j_gene: TRBJ1-2; v_gene: TRBV6-1; CDR3aa: CASSEAGRTNYGYTF; CDR3nt: TGTGCCAGCAGTGAAGCAGGGAGAACTAACTATGGCTACACCTTC
abundance: NA; d_gene: TRBD1; j_gene: TRBJ1-2; v_gene: TRBV28; CDR3aa: CASSLAQGAYGYTF; CDR3nt: TGTGCCAGCAGTTTAGCGCAGGGGGCCTATGGCTACACCTTC
abundance: NA; d_gene: NA; j_gene: TRBJ1-3; v_gene: TRBV3-1/TRBV3-2; CDR3aa: CASSQPSPGHRNTIYF; CDR3nt: TGTGCCAGCAGCCAGCCCTCCCCGGGACACCGAAACACCATATATTTT
abundance: NA; d_gene: NA; j_gene: TRBJ1-4; v_gene: TRBV3-1/TRBV3-2; CDR3aa: CASSQSATGQGKLFF; CDR3nt: TGTGCCAGCAGCCAATCAGCCACGGGGCAGGGAAAACTGTTTTTT
abundance: NA; d_gene: TRBD1; j_gene: TRBJ2-7; v_gene: TRBV6-5; CDR3aa: CASSSTGDYEQYF; CDR3nt: TGTGCCAGCAGTTCAACAGGGGACTACGAGCAGTACTTC
abundance: NA; d_gene: NA; j_gene: TRBJ1-3; v_gene: TRBV5-1; CDR3aa: CASSLGSDSGNTIYF; CDR3nt: TGCGCCAGCTCTCTCGGCTCCGACTCTGGAAACACCATATATTTT
abundance: NA; d_gene: NA; j_gene: TRBJ1-3; v_gene: TRBV5-4; CDR3aa: CASSGGPVSGNTIYF; CDR3nt: TGTGCCAGCAGCGGAGGACCGGTCTCTGGAAACACCATATATTTT
abundance: NA; d_gene: NA; j_gene: TRBJ2-3; v_gene: TRBV30; CDR3aa: CAWRGGGDTQYF; CDR3nt: TGTGCCTGGAGGGGCGGTGGAGATACGCAGTATTTT
abundance: NA; d_gene: TRBD1; j_gene: TRBJ2-5; v_gene: TRBV19; CDR3aa: CASRETGTGVETQYF; CDR3nt: TGTGCCAGTAGAGAAACCGGGACAGGAGTAGAGACCCAGTACTTC
abundance: NA; d_gene: TRBD1; j_gene: TRBJ1-4; v_gene: TRBV10-3; CDR3aa: CATRGGEVGEKLFF; CDR3nt: TGTGCCACCAGGGGGGGCGAGGTTGGTGAAAAACTGTTTTTT
abundance: once; d_gene: NA; j_gene: TRBJ1-2; v_gene: TRBV10-3; CDR3aa: CAISEGAALHPRYGYTF; CDR3nt: TGTGCCATCAGTGAAGGGGCGGCTCTACATCCAAGATATGGCTACACCTTC
abundance: NA; d_gene: NA; j_gene: TRBJ2-7; v_gene: TRBV6-2/TRBV6-3; CDR3aa: CASSYRRFSLIADEQYF; CDR3nt: TGTGCCAGCAGTTACCGCCGCTTTAGTCTTATCGCCGACGAGCAGTACTTC
abundance: NA; d_gene: TRBD1; j_gene: TRBJ1-5; v_gene: TRBV2; CDR3aa: CASSSGTVGQPQHF; CDR3nt: TGTGCCAGCAGCTCAGGGACAGTTGGTCAGCCCCAGCATTTT
abundance: NA; d_gene: NA; j_gene: TRBJ2-3; v_gene: TRBV6-5; CDR3aa: CASAGGGRGGGTQYF; CDR3nt: TGTGCCAGCGCAGGGGGGGGGAGAGGAGGTGGTACGCAGTATTTT
abundance: NA; d_gene: NA; j_gene: TRBJ1-2; v_gene: TRBV9; CDR3aa: CASSVDQGHVYGYTF; CDR3nt: TGTGCCAGCAGCGTAGATCAGGGCCATGTATATGGCTACACCTTC
abundance: NA; d_gene: NA; j_gene: TRBJ2-1; v_gene: TRBV29-1; CDR3aa: CSVAPSSYNEQFF; CDR3nt: TGCAGCGTCGCCCCGAGCTCCTACAATGAGCAGTTCTTC
abundance: NA; d_gene: NA; j_gene: TRBJ1-2; v_gene: TRBV6-5; CDR3aa: CASADRLGSYGYTF; CDR3nt: TGTGCCAGCGCTGACAGGTTAGGTAGCTATGGCTACACCTTC
abundance: NA; d_gene: NA; j_gene: TRBJ1-4; v_gene: TRBV11-1; CDR3aa: CASAVGGNEKLFF; CDR3nt: TGTGCCAGCGCCGTCGGGGGCAATGAAAAACTGTTTTTT
abundance: once; d_gene: NA; j_gene: TRBJ2-1; v_gene: TRBV10-3; CDR3aa: CAISESIGQYNEQFF; CDR3nt: TGTGCCATCAGTGAGTCGATTGGCCAGTACAATGAGCAGTTCTTC
abundance: NA; d_gene: TRBD1; j_gene: TRBJ1-2; v_gene: TRBV7-9; CDR3aa: CASSLEQGAYGYTF; CDR3nt: TGTGCCAGCAGCTTAGAACAGGGGGCTTATGGCTACACCTTC
abundance: NA; d_gene: NA; j_gene: TRBJ1-3; v_gene: TRBV10-3; CDR3aa: CAISESTGGNTIYF; CDR3nt: TGTGCCATCAGTGAGTCAACAGGGGGAAACACCATATATTTT
abundance: once; d_gene: NA; j_gene: TRBJ1-1; v_gene: TRBV11-1; CDR3aa: CASSLLGGNTEAFF; CDR3nt: TGTGCCAGCAGCTTACTGGGGGGTAACACTGAAGCTTTCTTT
abundance: NA; d_gene: NA; j_gene: TRBJ1-2; v_gene: TRBV5-6; CDR3aa: CASSLTENYGYTF; CDR3nt: TGTGCCAGCAGCTTAACAGAAAATTATGGCTACACCTTC
abundance: NA; d_gene: NA; j_gene: TRBJ1-5; v_gene: TRBV7-3; CDR3aa: CASSSWTGGGDQPQHF; CDR3nt: TGTGCCAGCAGCTCCTGGACGGGAGGCGGAGATCAGCCCCAGCATTTT
abundance: NA; d_gene: NA; j_gene: TRBJ2-1; v_gene: TRBV12-3/TRBV12-4; CDR3aa: CASREPYNEQFF; CDR3nt: TGTGCCAGCAGGGAGCCCTACAATGAGCAGTTCTTC
abundance: NA; d_gene: TRBD2; j_gene: TRBJ2-1; v_gene: TRBV14; CDR3aa: CASSRKGLAVGEQFF; CDR3nt: TGTGCCAGCAGCCGAAAGGGACTAGCAGTCGGTGAGCAGTTCTTC
abundance: NA; d_gene: TRBD1; j_gene: TRBJ1-6; v_gene: TRBV28; CDR3aa: CASSFGATQGSSPLHF; CDR3nt: TGTGCCAGCTCGTTTGGGGCAACACAGGGGAGTTCACCCCTCCACTTT
abundance: NA; d_gene: NA; j_gene: TRBJ1-2; v_gene: TRBV9; CDR3aa: CASSDDRQYYGYTF; CDR3nt: TGTGCCAGCAGCGACGACAGGCAATACTATGGCTACACCTTC
abundance: NA; d_gene: TRBD1; j_gene: TRBJ1-5; v_gene: TRBV3-1/TRBV3-2; CDR3aa: CASSQVTGQPQHF; CDR3nt: TGTGCCAGCAGCCAAGTGACAGGGCAGCCCCAGCATTTT
abundance: NA; d_gene: NA; j_gene: TRBJ1-5; v_gene: TRBV10-3; CDR3aa: CAIRRSSDQPQHF; CDR3nt: TGTGCCATCAGGCGGTCCAGCGATCAGCCCCAGCATTTT
abundance: NA; d_gene: NA; j_gene: TRBJ1-3; v_gene: TRBV5-1; CDR3aa: CASSLDLGEPNTIYF; CDR3nt: TGCGCCAGCAGCTTGGACTTGGGAGAACCGAACACCATATATTTT
abundance: NA; d_gene: NA; j_gene: TRBJ2-7; v_gene: TRBV2; CDR3aa: CASRTRVPAYEQYF; CDR3nt: TGTGCCAGCAGAACCAGGGTCCCAGCCTACGAGCAGTACTTC
abundance: NA; d_gene: NA; j_gene: TRBJ1-4; v_gene: TRBV5-6; CDR3aa: CASRTTWEGGKLFF; CDR3nt: TGTGCCAGCAGGACGACATGGGAGGGGGGAAAACTGTTTTTT
abundance: once; d_gene: TRBD1; j_gene: TRBJ2-7; v_gene: TRBV19; CDR3aa: CASSPLRDRGTGSEQYF; CDR3nt: TGTGCCAGTAGCCCCCTGAGGGACAGGGGGACAGGGAGCGAGCAGTACTTC
abundance: NA; d_gene: TRBD1; j_gene: TRBJ1-2; v_gene: TRBV9; CDR3aa: CASSVGEAGGDYGYTF; CDR3nt: TGTGCCAGCAGCGTAGGGGAAGCAGGGGGTGATTATGGCTACACCTTC
abundance: NA; d_gene: TRBD1; j_gene: TRBJ1-2; v_gene: TRBV18; CDR3aa: CASSTPTGFFYGYTF; CDR3nt: TGTGCCAGCTCCACACCGACAGGGTTTTTCTATGGCTACACCTTC
abundance: NA; d_gene: NA; j_gene: TRBJ2-7; v_gene: TRBV11-2; CDR3aa: CASSRSARDYEQYF; CDR3nt: TGTGCCAGCAGCAGATCTGCCAGGGACTACGAGCAGTACTTC
abundance: NA; d_gene: TRBD2; j_gene: TRBJ2-7; v_gene: TRBV14; CDR3aa: CASSQVSGGSGEQYF; CDR3nt: TGTGCCAGCAGCCAAGTTAGCGGCGGGAGCGGAGAGCAGTACTTC
abundance: NA; d_gene: NA; j_gene: TRBJ1-5; v_gene: TRBV29-1; CDR3aa: CSVEVQPRNQPQHF; CDR3nt: TGCAGCGTTGAGGTACAGCCTAGGAATCAGCCCCAGCATTTT
abundance: NA; d_gene: TRBD1; j_gene: TRBJ2-7; v_gene: TRBV18; CDR3aa: CASSPLSGTGTSYEQYF; CDR3nt: TGTGCCAGCTCACCTCTCTCCGGGACAGGGACCTCCTACGAGCAGTACTTC
abundance: NA; d_gene: TRBD2; j_gene: TRBJ2-7; v_gene: TRBV18; CDR3aa: CASSRLAGGPPYEQYF; CDR3nt: TGTGCCAGCTCTCGCTTAGCGGGAGGGCCCCCCTACGAGCAGTACTTC